The source of this TCR beta chain is a study of blood T cell repertoires in COVID-19. Turning to the study itself: Samples came from the United States, Italy and Spain, spanning acute and convalescent COVID-19. T cells, B-cell-depleted T cells, or PBMCs provided the cDNA or gDNA that served as material.

The CDR3 runs 14 residues. The V end was cut by 5 bases, the J end by 6 bases, with 14 bases between. Looked up from germline, CDR1 is MNHEY and CDR2 is SMNVEV (reference sequence). This clone has a single count. TCRdb's copy holds only in-frame clones and misses some; the assay was immunoSEQ multiplex PCR. The sample records roughly 70,000 clones, 70% to 90% being singletons. The chain uses TRBV27 and TRBJ1-5; maybe TRBD1 (5 bases). Specimen: peripheral blood. This sequence was found in a man aged 70-80 years with acute or convalescent COVID-19. CDR3 residues: CASSPETDSQPQHF. Written as DNA, the CDR3 is TGTGCCAGCAGTCCAGAGACAGACTCTCAGCCCCAGCATTTT.